This is a list of T cell receptor beta chains from one sample in a study of cytomegalovirus exposure and HLA in healthy donors. Profiled with immunoSEQ multiplex PCR; TCRdb holds only in-frame clones, not every one. The profile shows just over 150,000 clones, roughly four fifths of them singletons. Sequenced: PBMCs. These receptors were collected from a woman in her 40s in good health and CMV-seronegative. Each CDR3 is given with its conserved first and last residue. Fields, in order: J gene, clone size, V gene, D gene, CDR3 DNA, CDR3 protein. D genes are given only for firm matches. Part of the rows lack a size; the others show once, few, many or a class for expanded clones.

>TRBJ1-2|.|TRBV5-1|.
TGCGCCAGCAGCCTTAGTGACAGCTATGGCTACACCTTC
CASSLSDSYGYTF
>TRBJ1-1|.|TRBV2|TRBD1
TGTGCCGTCGGACAGGGGACCACTGAAGCTTTCTTT
CAVGQGTTEAFF
>TRBJ2-7|few|TRBV5-1|.
TGCGCCAGCAGCTTGGGAGGCGTAGGCCACGAGCAGTACTTC
CASSLGGVGHEQYF
>TRBJ1-5|.|TRBV19|.
TGTGCCAGTAGTCAATGGACAGCCCCTGTGAGCAATCAGCCCCAGCATTTT
CASSQWTAPVSNQPQHF
>TRBJ2-2|once|TRBV11-3|TRBD1
TGTGCCAGCAGCTTGGACAGGGATGTACGGGAGCTGTTTTTT
CASSLDRDVRELFF
>TRBJ2-3|.|TRBV9|.
TGTGCCAGCAGCGCAACTAGCACAGATACGCAGTATTTT
CASSATSTDTQYF
>TRBJ2-2|.|TRBV11-2|.
TGTGCCAGCAGCCTTAGCGGTCCGAACACCGGGGAGCTGTTTTTT
CASSLSGPNTGELFF
>TRBJ1-1|.|TRBV19|.
TGTGCCAGTAGTATAAAGGAGACCACTGAAGCTTTCTTT
CASSIKETTEAFF
>TRBJ2-5|.|TRBV6-6|TRBD1
TGTGCCAGCAGCCCACTGGACAGGGGATTTATCGAGACCCAGTACTTC
CASSPLDRGFIETQYF
>TRBJ1-3|.|TRBV29-1|.
TGCAGCGTGTCCCTTGGAAACACCATATATTTT
CSVSLGNTIYF
>TRBJ1-1|.|TRBV12-2|.
TGTGCAAGTCGCTCCCGCGGGCAGCCCAACACTGAAGCTTTCTTT
CASRSRGQPNTEAFF
>TRBJ1-5|.|TRBV28|TRBD1
TGTGCCAGCAGTCTCAACCAAGGACAGGGAAGGCAGCCCCAGCATTTT
CASSLNQGQGRQPQHF
>TRBJ1-2|.|TRBV10-2|.
TGCGCCAGCAGTGATATAGGGGAAAACTATGGCTACACCTTC
CASSDIGENYGYTF
>TRBJ1-6|.|TRBV25-1|.
TGTGCCAGCAGTGGACACTTCCTCCACTTT
CASSGHFLHF
>TRBJ2-7|once|TRBV2|TRBD1
TGTGCCAGCAGTGACGCCCGGGACAGGGCCCGGGAAGGCGAGCAGTACTTC
CASSDARDRAREGEQYF
>TRBJ2-5|.|TRBV1|.
TGCACCAGCAGCCAGGGGACAGGCCAAGAGACCCAGTACTTC
CTSSQGTGQETQYF
>TRBJ2-5|.|TRBV6-1|.
TGTGCCAGCAGTGAAGGGGGAGACCAAGAGACCCAGTACTTC
CASSEGGDQETQYF
>TRBJ2-1|.|TRBV6-6|TRBD2
TGTGCCAGCAGGACCCTAGCGGGGGGCTTTCTATTCTTC
CASRTLAGGFLFF